The next 32 T cell receptor beta chains were all read from a single sample in a study of vaccination and CD4 T cells after COVID-19. The Oncomine TCR Beta short-read assay sequenced DNA from cultured CD4+ T cells. In TCRdb, the PCR reads were re-called with MiXCR into one record per CDR3 protein. The sample consists of some 20,000 distinct CDR3 sequences, 44% of them appearing once. Treatment in this sample: roughly ten-day PBMC culture with coronavirus spike peptide pools or control peptides (ViraFEST assay). These receptors are not linked to any known antigen. The sample here was CD4+ T cells from blood, cultured in vitro, taken before SARS-CoV-2 vaccination. Source of these receptors: a human donor who received a COVID-19 vaccine.

This clonotype was observed a single time. The gene calls are TRBV24-1 and TRBJ2-6, with D unclear. Germline V lookup: CDR1 KGHDR, CDR2 SFDVKD. This CDR3 region has 15 residues. V shed 2 bases and J shed 0 bases, with 4 bases lying between them. CDR3 DNA: TGTGCCACCAGTGATTCCCGCTCTGGGGCCAACGTCCTGACTTTC. Translated, it gives CATSDSRSGANVLTF.

The chain employs TRBV21-1 and TRBJ2-7; the table's D call TRBD1 went unverified against the DNA. TRBV21-1 is assigned pseudogene status. There are 14 residues in the CDR3. CDR3 sequence: CASSIRESSYEQYF. CDR3 DNA: TGTGCCAGCAGCATTCGGGAAAGCTCCTACGAGCAGTACTTC.

The sample holds a few counts of this clonotype. This chain links TRBV6-1 with TRBJ2-5; perhaps TRBD2 as D (6 bases). Germline V gene sequence: CDR1 MNHNS, CDR2 SASEGT. The CDR3 spans 15 residues. Trimming removed 6 bases at V and 1 base at J, with 15 bases between. CDR3 sequence: CASSSPRDSQETQYF. The CDR3 DNA follows: TGTGCCAGCAGCTCGCCCCGGGACTCCCAAGAGACCCAGTACTTC.

The rearrangement links TRBV7-2 to TRBJ2-7; 8 bases are shared with TRBD2. V dropped 3 bases and J dropped 2; count of bases not matched to a gene: 9. Germline V gene sequence: CDR1 SGHTA, CDR2 FQGNSA. This CDR3 has 16 residues. The CDR3 nucleotides are TGTGCCAGCAGCTTCGATCGACTAGCGTCTCCCTACGAGCAGTACTTC. It is translated as CASSFDRLASPYEQYF.

This sequence joins TRBV2 and TRBJ1-5; TRBD1 agrees at 11 bases. Trimming removed 6 bases from V and 2 bases from J; junction bases left unmatched: 9. Germline V CDR1 and CDR2: SNHLY, FYNNEI. The CDR3 is 17 amino acids. The CDR3 sequence: CASRAGTGGIRNQPQHF. CDR3 nucleotide sequence: TGTGCCAGCAGGGCCGGGACAGGGGGAATTCGCAATCAGCCCCAGCATTTT.

The chain links TRBV29-1 to TRBJ2-4; TRBD1 aligns across 7 bases. Germline V gene lookup returns CDR1 SQVTM and CDR2 ANQGSEA. J gave up 3 bases and V 4 bases, and 9 bases lay outside the gene matches. This CDR3 is built from 15 residues. CDR3 sequence reads: CSVAGTVLGKNIQYF. The CDR3 DNA is TGCAGCGTTGCGGGGACAGTCTTAGGCAAAAACATTCAGTACTTC.

The chain combines TRBV15 with TRBJ1-4; possible D gene TRBD1, 6 bases. Deletions cut 0 bases from V and 3 bases from J, with 14 bases between. The CDR3 contains 17 residues. The V gene's germline CDR1 is LNHNV and CDR2 YYDKDF (reference sequence). The CDR3 DNA follows: TGTGCCACCAGCAGAGATTGGGGGGGCGTTGCTAATGAAAAACTGTTTTTT. It specifies CATSRDWGGVANEKLFF.

The V gene is TRBV27, the J gene TRBJ2-3, with TRBD2 matching over 10 bases. CDR1 is MNHEY and CDR2 is SMNVEV in the germline V gene (reference sequence). V trimming: 0 bases; J trimming: 9 bases; junction bases outside the gene matches: 9. The CDR3 has 16 amino acids. CDR3 sequence (DNA): TGTGCCAGCAGTTTATCAAGCTTAGCGGGGGGATCAACGCAGTATTTT. Amino acids: CASSLSSLAGGSTQYF.

This sequence joins TRBV9 and TRBJ2-3; D is unresolved. The V gene's germline CDR1 is SGDLS and CDR2 YYNGEE. The CDR3 covers 14 residues. Between the trimmed V and J ends, which lost 1 base and 2 bases, there was a span of 8 bases. The CDR3, as DNA: TGTGCCAGCAGCGTAACCCAGTCCACAGATACGCAGTATTTT. This gives the protein CASSVTQSTDTQYF. The full variable domain, with the rest looked up from reference TRBV9 and TRBJ2-3, is DSGVTQTPKHLITATGQRVTLRCSPRSGDLSVYWYQQSLDQGLQFLIQYYNGEERAKGNILERFSAQQFPDLHSELNLSSLELGDSALYFCASSVTQSTDTQYFGPGTRLTVL.

This clonotype has more than one count but fewer than ten. The chain employs TRBV7-9 and TRBJ2-5; D not certain. Germline V lookup: CDR1 SEHNR, CDR2 FQNEAQ (reference sequence). CDR3 length: 14 amino acids. Trimming stripped 1 base from V and 5 bases from J, with 11 bases between. CDR3 in amino acids: CASSLGRLEETQYF. The CDR3 coding sequence is TGTGCCAGCAGCTTAGGACGGCTCGAGGAGACCCAGTACTTC. The full variable domain, rest sourced from reference TRBV7-9 and TRBJ2-5, is DTGVSQNPRHKITKRGQNVTFRCDPISEHNRLYWYRQTLGQGPEFLTYFQNEAQLEKSRLLSDRFSAERPKGSFSTLEIQRTEQGDSAMYLCASSLGRLEETQYFGPGTRLLVL.

The chain links TRBV15 to TRBJ2-7; 7 nucleotides agree with TRBD2. Losses at the gene ends were 0 bases for V and 0 bases for J; bases not matched to a gene: 5. The germline gives CDR1 LNHNV, CDR2 YYDKDF (reference sequence). CDR3 size: 16 residues. The CDR3: CATSRDRRGSSYEQYF. In nucleotides, the CDR3 is TGTGCCACCAGCAGAGATCGGCGGGGGAGCTCCTACGAGCAGTACTTC.

The chain combines TRBV6-1 with TRBJ2-5, with D maybe TRBD1 (6 bases). Germline V gene lookup returns CDR1 MNHNS and CDR2 SASEGT. This CDR3 contains 13 residues. The V and J ends lost 5 bases and 2 bases respectively, with 9 bases between them. This CDR3 is CASSPGQQETQYF. CDR3 DNA: TGTGCCAGCAGTCCCGGACAGCAAGAGACCCAGTACTTC.

The sample holds a few counts of this clonotype. V usage is TRBV6-1 and J usage is TRBJ2-2, with D hard to call. With 7 bases removed from V and 1 base from J, the gap between germline ends came to 7 bases. This CDR3 has 13 residues. Germline CDR1 is MNHNS and CDR2 is SASEGT. The CDR3 bases are TGTGCCAGCAACCCGGGGAACACCGGGGAGCTGTTTTTT. Residues: CASNPGNTGELFF.

This chain uses TRBV12-3 or TRBV12-4 with TRBJ1-3; no firm D call. Between the trimmed V and J ends, which lost 7 bases and 0 bases, there was a span of 10 bases. The CDR3 loop spans 14 amino acids. The CDR3 DNA is TGTGCCAGCATCTTGTCCAACTCTGGAAACACCATATATTTT. Residues: CASILSNSGNTIYF.

This clonotype showed up just a few times. The J gene is TRBJ1-2, the V gene TRBV2; 8 bases agree with TRBD1. CDR1 and CDR2 (germline): SNHLY, FYNNEI. CDR3 size: 12 residues. Trimming removed 7 bases from V and 8 bases from J; junction bases left unmatched: 6. DNA for the CDR3: TGTGCCAGCAAGACAGACAGGGGCGGCTACACCTTC. Its protein product is CASKTDRGGYTF.

There are a few counts of this clonotype. The rearrangement joins TRBV12-3 or TRBV12-4 to TRBJ1-6; 8 nucleotides agree with TRBD1. This CDR3 has 15 amino acids. V gave up 6 bases and J gave up 7 bases; unmatched junction bases: 8. The DNA of the CDR3 is TGTGCCAGCAGGGGAAGGACAGGGCCGAATTCACCCCTCCACTTT. It translates to CASRGRTGPNSPLHF.

DNA for the CDR3: TGTGCCAGCAGCAAGATCTCAGGGATCCCATACGAGCAGTACTTC. Translated, it gives CASSKISGIPYEQYF. The rearrangement links TRBV21-1 to TRBJ2-7; the D call TRBD1 from the table was never checked on the DNA. TRBV21-1 is a recognized pseudogene. The CDR3 spans 15 residues.

V usage is TRBV7-9 and J usage is TRBJ1-1, with 9 bases lining up with TRBD1. V gave up 2 bases and J gave up 2 bases; unmatched junction bases: 12. Germline CDR1 is SEHNR and CDR2 is FQNEAQ (reference sequence). The CDR3 consists of 18 residues. The CDR3 sequence is CASSLRAFRQGDNTEAFF. The DNA of the CDR3 is TGTGCCAGCAGCTTACGGGCCTTTAGACAGGGGGACAACACTGAAGCTTTCTTT.

This chain joins TRBV10-3 and TRBJ2-3, with 10 bases that match TRBD2. Germline V CDR1 and CDR2: ENHRY, SYGVKD. Trimming cost V 1 base and J 1 base; bases outside gene matches: 5. The CDR3 loop spans 17 amino acids. The CDR3 loop reads CAISEWKTSGGTDTQYF. CDR3 in DNA: TGTGCCATCAGTGAGTGGAAAACTAGCGGGGGCACAGATACGCAGTATTTT.

The rearrangement joins TRBV7-2 to TRBJ2-3; 14 bases line up with TRBD2. The CDR3 totals 15 residues. The J segment lost 10 bases and the V segment lost 5 bases, leaving 8 bases of the junction unmatched. Germline V gives CDR1 SGHTA, CDR2 FQGNSA. CDR3 sequence: CASSPRLAGGPSQYF. The CDR3 nucleotides read TGTGCCAGCAGCCCCCGACTAGCGGGGGGGCCGTCGCAGTATTTT.

The J gene is TRBJ2-5, the V gene TRBV20-1, with TRBD1 matching 7 bases. Germline V CDR1 and CDR2: DFQATT, SNEGSKA (reference sequence). The length of the CDR3 is 13 residues. The V and J ends lost 4 bases and 5 bases, in that order; junction bases with no gene match: 7. CDR3 loop: CSATDDREETQYF. The CDR3 DNA reads as TGCAGTGCTACCGATGACAGGGAGGAGACCCAGTACTTC.

The V and J genes are TRBV7-8 and TRBJ2-1, with D unclear. Trimming cost V 6 bases and J 6 bases, with 18 bases left between them. The germline gives CDR1 SGHVS, CDR2 FQNEAQ. This CDR3 comprises 15 residues. CDR3 amino acids: CASRPRNRFPNEQFF. DNA for the CDR3: TGTGCCAGCAGACCGAGGAATCGGTTCCCCAATGAGCAGTTCTTC.

This chain joins TRBV11-3 and TRBJ1-3; D might be TRBD1 (6 bases). Germline-derived CDR1 and CDR2 are SGHNT and YENEEA. The CDR3 runs 14 residues. V lost 5 bases and J lost 4, with 12 bases in between. The CDR3 here is CASSLDRAGNTIYF. CDR3 DNA sequence: TGTGCCAGCAGCCTGGACAGAGCCGGAAACACCATATATTTT.

This clonotype was counted only a few times. The V call is TRBV19, the J call TRBJ1-1; possibly TRBD1 for D (6 bases). Per the germline V gene, CDR1 is LNHDA and CDR2 is SQIVND (reference sequence). Trimming took off 6 bases at V and 1 base at J, with 12 bases between the two ends. The length of the CDR3 is 14 residues. The CDR3 bases are TGTGCCAGTAGCCAGGGGTACGCGAACACTGAAGCTTTCTTT. This gives the protein CASSQGYANTEAFF.

This chain links TRBV2 with TRBJ1-4, with 8 bases that match TRBD1. CDR1 SNHLY and CDR2 FYNNEI come from the germline V gene. The CDR3 length is 15 residues. V lost 3 bases to trimming and J lost 7 bases; unmatched junction nucleotides: 7. The CDR3 is CASSEAGGWGEKLFF. The CDR3 nucleotides are TGTGCCAGCAGTGAGGCAGGGGGCTGGGGTGAAAAACTGTTTTTT.

The chain employs TRBV2 and TRBJ1-3, with unresolved D. The CDR3 length is 15 residues. The V end lost 5 bases, the J end lost 0 bases, and 11 bases lay between the germline ends. The germline V gene encodes CDR1 SNHLY and CDR2 FYNNEI. CDR3 in amino acids: CASSITMVSGNTIYF. CDR3 in DNA: TGTGCCAGCAGTATTACTATGGTCTCTGGAAACACCATATATTTT.

CDR3 DNA sequence: TGTGCCAGCAGCCCATTACCCTACGAGCAGTACTTC. This codes for CASSPLPYEQYF. The genes are TRBV12-3 or TRBV12-4 and TRBJ2-7; D call uncertain. Trimming took 6 bases from V and 2 from J, leaving 8 bases between them. The length of the CDR3 is 12 residues.

The chain has TRBV9 and TRBJ1-1, with a tentative D call TRBD1 (6 bases). Looked up from germline, CDR1 is SGDLS and CDR2 is YYNGEE. Deletions cut 4 bases from V and 3 bases from J, with 16 bases between. This CDR3 is built from 15 residues. In DNA, the CDR3 is TGTGCCAGCAGCCCTCAGAGGGGGGTGTACACTGAAGCTTTCTTT. This translates into CASSPQRGVYTEAFF.

The chain recombines TRBV20-1 with TRBJ1-1, with D possibly TRBD1 on 6 matching bases. Between the trimmed V and J ends, which lost 0 bases and 2 bases, there was a span of 10 bases. The CDR3 is 14 residues long. CDR1 and CDR2 (germline): DFQATT, SNEGSKA (reference sequence). In DNA, the CDR3 is TGCAGTGCTAGAGACAGGGGCCGAAACACTGAAGCTTTCTTT. This sequence encodes CSARDRGRNTEAFF.

This clonotype turned up a few times. The rearrangement links TRBV7-6 to TRBJ2-2, with D uncertain. CDR3 length: 17 residues. Trimming cost V 1 base and J 2 bases, with 14 bases left between them. CDR1 is SGHVS, CDR2 FNYEAQ, per germline. The DNA for the CDR3 is TGTGCCAGCAGCTTAGTTGTTAGGAGTTTTAACACCGGGGAGCTGTTTTTT. Encoded protein: CASSLVVRSFNTGELFF.

This clonotype was detected only a few times. The rearrangement uses TRBV7-9 and TRBJ2-5; 7 positions match TRBD1. The CDR3 has 14 residues. Trimming took 2 bases from V and 2 from J; bases not matched to a gene: 2. Germline V lookup: CDR1 SEHNR, CDR2 FQNEAQ (reference sequence). The CDR3 sequence: CASSLMTGQETQYF. As DNA, the CDR3 is TGTGCCAGCAGCTTAATGACAGGGCAAGAGACCCAGTACTTC.

The V gene is TRBV6-1, the J gene TRBJ2-7; 7 bases are shared with TRBD1. This CDR3 is built from 14 residues. Germline values: CDR1 MNHNS, CDR2 SASEGT. V lost 6 bases to trimming and J lost 4 bases; unmatched junction nucleotides: 9. CDR3: CASSYRGLHYEQYF. In DNA, the CDR3 is TGTGCCAGCAGCTATAGGGGGCTCCATTACGAGCAGTACTTC.